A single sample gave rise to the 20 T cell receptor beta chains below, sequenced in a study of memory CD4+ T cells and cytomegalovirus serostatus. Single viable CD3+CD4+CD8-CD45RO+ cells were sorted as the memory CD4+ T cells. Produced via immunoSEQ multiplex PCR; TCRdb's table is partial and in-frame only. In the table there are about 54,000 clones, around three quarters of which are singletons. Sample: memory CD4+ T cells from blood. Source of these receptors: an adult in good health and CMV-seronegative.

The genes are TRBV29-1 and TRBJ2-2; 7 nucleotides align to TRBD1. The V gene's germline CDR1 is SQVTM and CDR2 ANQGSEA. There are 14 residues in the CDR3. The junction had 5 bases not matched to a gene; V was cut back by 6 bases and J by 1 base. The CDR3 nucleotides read TGCAGCGTCCGACAGGGCGGGAACACCGGGGAGCTGTTTTTT. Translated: CSVRQGGNTGELFF.

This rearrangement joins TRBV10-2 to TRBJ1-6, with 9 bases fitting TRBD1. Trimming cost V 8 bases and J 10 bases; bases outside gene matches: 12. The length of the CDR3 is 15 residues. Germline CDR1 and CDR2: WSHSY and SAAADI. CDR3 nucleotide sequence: TGCGCCAGCTCTCAGGCGGACAGGGGAAGCTCACCCCTCCACTTT. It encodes CASSQADRGSSPLHF.

The CDR3, as DNA: TGTGCCTGGAGTGCGGACAGGGTGCGGGCGACTGGGGCCAACGTCCTGACTTTC. It specifies CAWSADRVRATGANVLTF. The genes are TRBV30 and TRBJ2-6; TRBD1 agrees at 8 bases. Unmatched junction bases numbered 10, after V lost 1 base and J lost 2 bases. CDR3 length: 18 residues. Germline CDR1 reads GTSNPN; CDR2 reads SVGIG (reference sequence).

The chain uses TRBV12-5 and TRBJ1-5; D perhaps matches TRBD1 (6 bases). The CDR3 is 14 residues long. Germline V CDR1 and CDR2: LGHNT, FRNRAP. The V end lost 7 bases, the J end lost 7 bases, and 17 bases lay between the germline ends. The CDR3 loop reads CASAPSGGGQPQHF. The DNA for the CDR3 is TGTGCTAGTGCCCCTTCGGGGGGCGGCCAGCCCCAGCATTTT. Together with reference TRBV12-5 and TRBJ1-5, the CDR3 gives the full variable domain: DARVTQTPRHKVTEMGQEVTMRCQPILGHNTVFWYRQTMMQGLELLAYFRNRAPLDDSGMPKDRFSAEMPDATLATLKIQPSEPRDSAVYFCASAPSGGGQPQHFGDGTRLSIL.

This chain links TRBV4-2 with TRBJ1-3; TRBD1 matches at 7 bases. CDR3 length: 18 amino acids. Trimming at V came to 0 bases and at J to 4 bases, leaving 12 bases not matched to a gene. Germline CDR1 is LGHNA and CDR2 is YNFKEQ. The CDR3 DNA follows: TGTGCCAGCAGCCAAGATCAAGTTGGCAGGGGGTCAGGAAACACCATATATTTT. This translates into CASSQDQVGRGSGNTIYF.

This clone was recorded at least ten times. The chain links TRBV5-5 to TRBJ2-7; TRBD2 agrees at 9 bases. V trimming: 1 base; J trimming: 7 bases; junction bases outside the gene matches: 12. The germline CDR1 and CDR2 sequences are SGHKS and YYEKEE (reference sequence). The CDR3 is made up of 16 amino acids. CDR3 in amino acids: CASSLSLAGFYGEQYF. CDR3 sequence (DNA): TGTGCCAGCAGCTTGTCCCTAGCGGGATTCTACGGAGAGCAGTACTTC.

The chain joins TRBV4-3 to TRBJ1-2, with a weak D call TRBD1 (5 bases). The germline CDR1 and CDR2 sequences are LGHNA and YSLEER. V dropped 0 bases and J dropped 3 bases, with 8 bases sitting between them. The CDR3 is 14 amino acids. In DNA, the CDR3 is TGCGCCAGCAGCCAAGATGCCAGGGACTATGGCTACACCTTC. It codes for CASSQDARDYGYTF.

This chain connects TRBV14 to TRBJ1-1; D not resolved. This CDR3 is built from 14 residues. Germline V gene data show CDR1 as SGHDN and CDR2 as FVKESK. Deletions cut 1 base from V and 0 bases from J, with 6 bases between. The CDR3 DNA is TGTGCCAGCAGCCAAGCTGGGATGAACACTGAAGCTTTCTTT. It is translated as CASSQAGMNTEAFF. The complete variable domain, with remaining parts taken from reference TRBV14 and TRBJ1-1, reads EAGVTQFPSHSVIEKGQTVTLRCDPISGHDNLYWYRRVMGKEIKFLLHFVKESKQDESGMPNNRFLAERTGGTYSTLKVQPAELEDSGVYFCASSQAGMNTEAFFGQGTRLTVV.

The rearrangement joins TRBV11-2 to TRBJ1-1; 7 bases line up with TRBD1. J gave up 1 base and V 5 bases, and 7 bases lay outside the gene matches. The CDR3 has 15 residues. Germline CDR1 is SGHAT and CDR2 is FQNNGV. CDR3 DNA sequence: TGTGCCAGCAGCCCAACATCAGGGGGGAACACTGAAGCTTTCTTT. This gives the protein CASSPTSGGNTEAFF.

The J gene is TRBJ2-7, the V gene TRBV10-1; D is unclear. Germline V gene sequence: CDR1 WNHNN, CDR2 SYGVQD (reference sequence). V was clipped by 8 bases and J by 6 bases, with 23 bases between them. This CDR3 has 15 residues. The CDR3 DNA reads TGCGCCAGCTCACCGTCGGGCGAAGCGATCGCCGAGCAGTACTTC. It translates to CASSPSGEAIAEQYF.

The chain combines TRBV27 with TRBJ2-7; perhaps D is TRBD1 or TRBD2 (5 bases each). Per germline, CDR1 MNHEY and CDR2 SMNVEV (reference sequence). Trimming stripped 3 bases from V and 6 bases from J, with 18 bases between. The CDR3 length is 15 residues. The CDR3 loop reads CASSLGRPGAGEQYF. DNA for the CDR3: TGTGCCAGCAGTTTGGGCAGGCCCGGGGCGGGCGAGCAGTACTTC.

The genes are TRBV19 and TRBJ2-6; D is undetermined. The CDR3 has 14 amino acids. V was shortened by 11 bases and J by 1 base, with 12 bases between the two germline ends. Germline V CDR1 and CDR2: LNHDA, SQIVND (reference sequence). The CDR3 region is CACGFQSGANVLTF. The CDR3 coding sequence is TGTGCCTGTGGGTTCCAGTCTGGGGCCAACGTCCTGACTTTC.

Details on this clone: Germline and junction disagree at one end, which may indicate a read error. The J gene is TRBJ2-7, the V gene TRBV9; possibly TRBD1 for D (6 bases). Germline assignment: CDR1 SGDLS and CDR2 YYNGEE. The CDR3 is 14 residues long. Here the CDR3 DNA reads TGTGCCAGTAGCGTAGCGCCCTTAGGGGGCGAGCAGTACTTC. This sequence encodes CASSVAPLGGEQYF.

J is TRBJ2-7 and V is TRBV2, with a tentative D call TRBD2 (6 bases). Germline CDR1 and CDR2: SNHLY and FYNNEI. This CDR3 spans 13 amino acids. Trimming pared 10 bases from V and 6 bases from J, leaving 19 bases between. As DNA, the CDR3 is TGTGCCACCGGGGATGTGGGGGGACCCGAGCAGTACTTC. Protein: CATGDVGGPEQYF. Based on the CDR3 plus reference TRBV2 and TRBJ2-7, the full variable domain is EPEVTQTPSHQVTQMGQEVILRCVPISNHLYFYWYRQILGQKVEFLVSFYNNEISEKSEIFDDQFSVERPDGSNFTLKIRSTKLEDSAMYFCATGDVGGPEQYFGPGTRLTVT.

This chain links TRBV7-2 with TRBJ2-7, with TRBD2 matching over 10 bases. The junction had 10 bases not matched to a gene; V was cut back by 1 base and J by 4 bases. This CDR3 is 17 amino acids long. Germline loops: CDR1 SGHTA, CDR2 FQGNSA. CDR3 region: CASSLGPTSGRVYEQYF. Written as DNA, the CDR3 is TGTGCCAGCAGCTTAGGCCCGACTAGCGGGCGTGTGTACGAGCAGTACTTC.

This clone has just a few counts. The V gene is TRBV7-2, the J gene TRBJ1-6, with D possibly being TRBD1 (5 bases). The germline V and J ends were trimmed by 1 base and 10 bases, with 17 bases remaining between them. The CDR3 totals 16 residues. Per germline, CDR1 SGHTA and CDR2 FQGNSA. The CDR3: CASSLVAGGASSPLHF. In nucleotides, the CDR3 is TGTGCCAGCAGCTTAGTGGCGGGCGGGGCCTCCTCACCCCTCCACTTT.

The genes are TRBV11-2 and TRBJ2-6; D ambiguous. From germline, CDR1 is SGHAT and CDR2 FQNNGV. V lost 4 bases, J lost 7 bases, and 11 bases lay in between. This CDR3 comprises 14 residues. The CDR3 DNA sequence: TGTGCCAGCAGCTCCTTCGTTGGTGCCAACGTCCTGACTTTC. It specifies CASSSFVGANVLTF.

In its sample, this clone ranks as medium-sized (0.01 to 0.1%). The CDR3 sequence is CASSSSRGRGLNEQYF. In nucleotides, the CDR3 is TGTGCCAGCAGCTCCTCACGGGGAAGGGGTCTAAACGAGCAGTACTTC. This chain joins TRBV5-4 and TRBJ2-7; possibly TRBD1 or TRBD2 for D (5 bases each). Germline V gene sequence: CDR1 SGHNT, CDR2 YYREEE (reference sequence). Between the trimmed V and J ends, which lost 3 bases and 5 bases, there was a span of 21 bases. The CDR3 has 16 amino acids.

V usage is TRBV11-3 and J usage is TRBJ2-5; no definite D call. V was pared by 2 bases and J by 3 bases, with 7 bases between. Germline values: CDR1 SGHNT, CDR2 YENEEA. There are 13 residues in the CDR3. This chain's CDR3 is CASSLYAEETQYF. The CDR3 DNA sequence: TGTGCCAGCAGCTTATACGCAGAAGAGACCCAGTACTTC.

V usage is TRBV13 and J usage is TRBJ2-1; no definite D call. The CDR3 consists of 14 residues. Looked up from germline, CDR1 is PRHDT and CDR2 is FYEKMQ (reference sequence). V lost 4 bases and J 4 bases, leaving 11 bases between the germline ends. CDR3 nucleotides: TGTGCCAGCAGCTCCCGGCAGCAATACAATGAGCAGTTCTTC. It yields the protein CASSSRQQYNEQFF.